Sequencing of this T cell receptor (beta chain) was carried out in a study of beta chain features in type 1 diabetes. Germline-derived CDR1 and CDR2 are KGHSH and LQKENI. The CDR3 is 15 amino acids. Germline trimming cut 1 base from V and 3 bases from J; bases unmatched to any gene: 4. Overall study results and limits: At VDJ recombination sites, type 1 diabetes patients had fewer insertions and more deleted nucleotides. For patients, the naive, central memory and Treg TCRB repertoires appeared more alike than for healthy donors. A moderate, significant TCRB CDR3 shortening appeared in type 1 diabetes across four CD4+ subsets.

The sequenced template was cDNA made from the entire isolated RNA. The method was immunoSEQ multiplex PCR; TCRdb's version includes in-frame clones alone and lacks a portion of them. The data show over 500,000 clones, 15% seen once. This clone appeared a few times. Its target is unknown. Sequencing used naive CD4+ T cells from blood. The sequence was collected from a man aged 18 to 29 in good health. The chain has TRBV18 and TRBJ1-2; 8 positions match TRBD1. DNA for the CDR3: TGTGCCAGCTCACCACGGGACAGGCGAGACTATGGCTACACCTTC. Its translation is CASSPRDRRDYGYTF.